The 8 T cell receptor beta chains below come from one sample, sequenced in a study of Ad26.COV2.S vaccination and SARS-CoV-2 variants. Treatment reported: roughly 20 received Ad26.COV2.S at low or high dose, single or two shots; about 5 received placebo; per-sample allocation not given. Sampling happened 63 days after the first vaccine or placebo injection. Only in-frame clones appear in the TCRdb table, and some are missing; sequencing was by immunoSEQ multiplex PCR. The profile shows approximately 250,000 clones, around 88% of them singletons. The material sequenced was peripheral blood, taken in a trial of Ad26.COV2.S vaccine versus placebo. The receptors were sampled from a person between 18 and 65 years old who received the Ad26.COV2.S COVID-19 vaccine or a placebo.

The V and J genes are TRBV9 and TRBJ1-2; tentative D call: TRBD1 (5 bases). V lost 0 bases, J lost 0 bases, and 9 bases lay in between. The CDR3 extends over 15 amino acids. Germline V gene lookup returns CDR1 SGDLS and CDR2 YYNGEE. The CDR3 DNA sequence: TGTGCCAGCAGCGTAGATCAGGGTGCTAACTATGGCTACACCTTC. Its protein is CASSVDQGANYGYTF. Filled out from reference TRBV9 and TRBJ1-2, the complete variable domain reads DSGVTQTPKHLITATGQRVTLRCSPRSGDLSVYWYQQSLDQGLQFLIQYYNGEERAKGNILERFSAQQFPDLHSELNLSSLELGDSALYFCASSVDQGANYGYTFGSGTRLTVV.

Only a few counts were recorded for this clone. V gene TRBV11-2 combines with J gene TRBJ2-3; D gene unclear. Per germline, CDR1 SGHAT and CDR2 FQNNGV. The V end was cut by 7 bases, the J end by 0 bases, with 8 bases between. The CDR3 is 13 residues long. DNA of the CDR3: TGTGCCAGCAACCTCCCTAGCACAGATACGCAGTATTTT. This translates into CASNLPSTDTQYF.

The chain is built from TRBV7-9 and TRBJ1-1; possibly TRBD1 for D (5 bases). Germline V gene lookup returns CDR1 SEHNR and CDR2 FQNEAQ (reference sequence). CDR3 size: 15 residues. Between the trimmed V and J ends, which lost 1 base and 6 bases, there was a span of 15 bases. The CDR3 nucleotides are TGTGCCAGCAGCTTAGTGGACACTGGACGGGCTGAAGCTTTCTTT. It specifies CASSLVDTGRAEAFF.

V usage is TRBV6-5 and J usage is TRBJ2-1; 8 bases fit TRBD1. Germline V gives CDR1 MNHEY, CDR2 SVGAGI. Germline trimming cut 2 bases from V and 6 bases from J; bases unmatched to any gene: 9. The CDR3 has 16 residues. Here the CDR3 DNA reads TGTGCCAGCAGTTACCTTTTAGGGACAGGTGTCAATGAGCAGTTCTTC. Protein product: CASSYLLGTGVNEQFF.

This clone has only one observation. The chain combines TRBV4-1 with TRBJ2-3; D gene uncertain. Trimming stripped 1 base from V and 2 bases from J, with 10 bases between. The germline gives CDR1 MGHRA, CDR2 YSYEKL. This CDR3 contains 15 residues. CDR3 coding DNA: TGCGCCAGCAGCCAAGGGCCTCAGCCCACAGATACGCAGTATTTT. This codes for CASSQGPQPTDTQYF.

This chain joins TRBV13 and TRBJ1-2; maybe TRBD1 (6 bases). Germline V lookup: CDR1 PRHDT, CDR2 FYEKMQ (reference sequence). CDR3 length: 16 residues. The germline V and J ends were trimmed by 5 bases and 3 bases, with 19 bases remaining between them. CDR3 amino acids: CASSQGSLGPYYGYTF. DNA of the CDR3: TGTGCCAGCAGCCAGGGGAGTTTGGGCCCTTACTATGGCTACACCTTC.

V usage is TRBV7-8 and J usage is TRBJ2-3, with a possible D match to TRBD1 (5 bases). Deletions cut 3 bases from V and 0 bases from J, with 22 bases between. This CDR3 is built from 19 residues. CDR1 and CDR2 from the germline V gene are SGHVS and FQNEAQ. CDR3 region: CASSLAMIGAPTSTDTQYF. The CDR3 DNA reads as TGTGCCAGCAGCTTGGCTATGATAGGGGCCCCTACTAGCACAGATACGCAGTATTTT.

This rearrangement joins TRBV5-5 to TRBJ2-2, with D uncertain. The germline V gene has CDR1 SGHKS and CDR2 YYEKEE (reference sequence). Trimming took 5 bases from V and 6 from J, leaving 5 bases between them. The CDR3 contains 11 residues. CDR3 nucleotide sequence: TGTGCCAGCAGACGAGCCGGGGAGCTGTTTTTT. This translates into CASRRAGELFF.